The entry that follows covers one TCR beta chain sequence. Its antigen is undetermined. V was pared by 6 bases and J by 2 bases, with 3 bases of the junction left unmatched. This CDR3 is built from 14 residues. Germline values: CDR1 MNHEY, CDR2 SVGAGI. The data stem from a study of cytomegalovirus exposure and HLA in healthy donors. Vbeta (60) and Jbeta (13) primers were used in the PCR. Assay used: immunoSEQ multiplex PCR; TCRdb lists only in-frame clones, some missing. The sample includes 90,000 or so clones, roughly 85% of them seen just once. The study's findings and limits: Later analysis identified a missense DCLRE1C variant that was linked to TCR beta V- and J-gene trimming.

The chain is built from TRBV6-5 and TRBJ1-4; TRBD1 agrees at 7 bases. Sequencing was performed on PBMCs. This receptor was identified in a female donor in good health and CMV-seronegative. The DNA for the CDR3 is TGTGCCAGCAGCAGACAGGGTACTAATGAAAAACTGTTTTTT. It is translated as CASSRQGTNEKLFF.